This T cell receptor (beta chain) was identified during a study of brain T cells in children with intractable seizures. Study results and limitations: Pre- and post-surgery blood differed in depth, so pre-surgery absences may be undersampling.

Sequencing was limited to surgery cases with top T cell transcript signatures in brain tissue. At least one anti-epileptic drug was given before surgery. With regard to this clone: Its antigen is unidentified.

TCRdb keeps only in-frame clones here, not all; method: immunoSEQ multiplex PCR. The sample comprises roughly 80,000 clones, about 92% of which are singletons, and 1.5% to 1.7% rests with the top ten. The germline V and J ends were trimmed by 6 bases and 1 base, with 13 bases remaining between them. Germline V gene data show CDR1 as MNHNY and CDR2 as SVGAGI (reference sequence). CDR3 length: 15 residues. This chain uses TRBV6-6 with TRBJ1-5; D call uncertain. The specimen was peripheral blood, collected at surgery. This TCR came from a boy under two years old with tuberous sclerosis and intractable seizures. CDR3 DNA sequence: TGTGCCAGCAGGGACCCCCTTAGGAGCAATCAGCCCCAGCATTTT. Translation gives CASRDPLRSNQPQHF.